Below, one TCR beta chain is given with its context. Authors' processing steps: Reference gene primer amplification yielded estimated nucleated cell counts. Profiled with immunoSEQ multiplex PCR; TCRdb holds only in-frame clones, not every one. V, J and clone size reflect that table, while D and trimming were determined from the DNA. The sample yields 150,000 to 180,000 clones, about 85% seen once. The data belong to a study of blood T cell repertoires in COVID-19. V lost 1 base, J lost 3 bases, and 7 bases lay in between. The CDR3 is made up of 13 amino acids. Per germline, CDR1 SGHTA and CDR2 FQGNSA.

The clonotype originates from a man aged 60 to 75 with COVID-19, enrolled during active disease. The sequencing sample was made of peripheral blood. The genes are TRBV7-2 and TRBJ2-7; D gene unclear. In DNA, the CDR3 is TGTGCCAGCAGCTTAGGGCAGATCTACGAGCAGTACTTC. It is translated as CASSLGQIYEQYF. Full variable domain (rest looked up from reference TRBV7-2 and TRBJ2-7): GAGVSQSPSNKVTEKGKDVELRCDPISGHTALYWYRQSLGQGLEFLIYFQGNSAPDKSGLPSDRFSAERTGGSVSTLTIQRTQQEDSAVYLCASSLGQIYEQYFGPGTRLTVT.